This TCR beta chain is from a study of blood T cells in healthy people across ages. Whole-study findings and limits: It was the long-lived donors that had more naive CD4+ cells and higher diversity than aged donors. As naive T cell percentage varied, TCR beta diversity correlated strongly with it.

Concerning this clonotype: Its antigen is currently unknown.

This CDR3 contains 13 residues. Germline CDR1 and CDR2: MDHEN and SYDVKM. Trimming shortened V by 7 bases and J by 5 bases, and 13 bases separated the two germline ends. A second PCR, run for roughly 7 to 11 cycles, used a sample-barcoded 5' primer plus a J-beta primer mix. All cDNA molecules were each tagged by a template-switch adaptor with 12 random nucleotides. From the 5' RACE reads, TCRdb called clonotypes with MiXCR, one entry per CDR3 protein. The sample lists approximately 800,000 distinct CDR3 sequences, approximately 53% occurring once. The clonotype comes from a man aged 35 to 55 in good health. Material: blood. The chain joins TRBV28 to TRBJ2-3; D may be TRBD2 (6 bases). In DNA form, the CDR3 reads TGTGCCAGCAACCTAGGACTATTAGATACGCAGTATTTT. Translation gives CASNLGLLDTQYF.